One sample yielded the 29 T cell receptor beta chains listed below, sequenced in a study of blood T cells in healthy people across ages. Combining a sample-barcoded 5' primer with a J-beta primer mix, a second PCR ran for about 7 to 11 cycles. TCRdb fed the 5' RACE reads into MiXCR, producing one record per CDR3 protein. Of over a million distinct CDR3 sequences listed, over 35% were seen once; the top ten hold approximately 17%. The source material was blood. These receptors were collected from a woman aged 60-70 years in good health.

About this clonotype: One end of the junction varies from germline; a read error may be responsible. The chain is built from TRBV12-3 or TRBV12-4 and TRBJ1-5, with a tentative D call TRBD1 (5 bases). CDR3 length equals 15 residues. Here the CDR3 reads CASSLGTGPHQPKHF. CDR3 coding DNA: TGTGCCAGCAGTTTAGGCACAGGACCTCATCAGCCCAAGCATTTT.

This clonotype appeared many times. CDR3: CASSIIGDRGGSARTDTQYF. The CDR3 coding sequence is TGTGCCAGCAGTATTATTGGGGATCGAGGCGGGAGCGCCCGCACAGATACGCAGTATTTT. This chain connects TRBV7-9 to TRBJ2-3, with 7 bases matching TRBD2. Unmatched junction bases numbered 22, after V lost 6 bases and J lost 1 base. CDR3 length: 20 amino acids. Germline V lookup: CDR1 SEHNR, CDR2 FQNEAQ (reference sequence).

This clonotype was detected only a few times. CDR3 amino acids: CASSPATGFYNEQFF. The CDR3 nucleotides are TGTGCCAGCAGCCCCGCAACAGGGTTTTACAATGAGCAGTTCTTC. The chain employs TRBV11-1 and TRBJ2-1; possibly TRBD1 for D (6 bases). This CDR3 is 15 amino acids long. Germline V gene lookup returns CDR1 SGHAT and CDR2 FQDESV (reference sequence). V was shortened by 5 bases and J by 4 bases, with 15 bases between the two germline ends.

This clonotype was detected a few times. This chain links TRBV6-5 with TRBJ2-7; D is unclear. V dropped 5 bases and J dropped 1 base, with 15 bases sitting between them. CDR1 and CDR2 (germline): MNHEY, SVGAGI. The CDR3 has 15 amino acids. CDR3 nucleotide sequence: TGTGCCAGCAGTAGTGTAACGGGCGGTTCCTACGAGCAGTACTTC. It translates to CASSSVTGGSYEQYF.

The chain has TRBV7-8 and TRBJ2-6; D is perhaps TRBD2 (7 bases). Deletions cut 5 bases from V and 2 bases from J, with 10 bases between. Germline V gives CDR1 SGHVS, CDR2 FQNEAQ. The CDR3 is 15 amino acids. For the CDR3, the DNA is TGTGCCAGCAGCAAAGGGGGGGCTGGGGCCAACGTCCTGACTTTC. Protein: CASSKGGAGANVLTF. The full variable domain, rest sourced from reference TRBV7-8 and TRBJ2-6, is GAGVSQSPRYKVAKRGQDVALRCDPISGHVSLFWYQQALGQGPEFLTYFQNEAQLDKSGLPSDRFFAERPEGSVSTLKIQRTQQEDSAVYLCASSKGGAGANVLTFGAGSRLTVL.

V usage is TRBV4-1 and J usage is TRBJ2-7; D not resolved. The V gene's germline CDR1 is MGHRA and CDR2 YSYEKL. Between the trimmed V and J ends, which lost 0 bases and 2 bases, there was a span of 17 bases. The CDR3 is 17 amino acids. The CDR3 reads CASSQDRATASAYEQYF. CDR3 in DNA: TGCGCCAGCAGCCAAGATAGGGCGACGGCCAGCGCCTACGAGCAGTACTTC.

The chain couples TRBV9 to TRBJ2-1, with D tentatively TRBD1 or TRBD2 (5 bases each). Germline CDR1 SGDLS, CDR2 YYNGEE. The length of the CDR3 is 13 residues. Trimming stripped 2 bases from V and 6 bases from J, with 9 bases between. CDR3 sequence reads: CASSVGTFNEQFF. The CDR3 region has the DNA TGTGCCAGCAGCGTTGGGACCTTCAATGAGCAGTTCTTC. The full variable domain, completed using reference TRBV9 and TRBJ2-1, is DSGVTQTPKHLITATGQRVTLRCSPRSGDLSVYWYQQSLDQGLQFLIQYYNGEERAKGNILERFSAQQFPDLHSELNLSSLELGDSALYFCASSVGTFNEQFFGPGTRLTVL.

This chain uses TRBV28 with TRBJ2-7, with 16 positions matching TRBD2. The DNA end favors TRBJ2-4, so the J call may be wrong. CDR1 and CDR2 from the germline V gene are MDHEN and SYDVKM. This CDR3 region has 19 residues. The CDR3 spells CASSLAGLAGGRAKNIQYF. The CDR3 region has the DNA TGTGCCAGCAGTTTAGCGGGACTAGCGGGAGGGAGGGCCAAAAACATTCAGTACTTC.

This clonotype occurred many times. The genes are TRBV20-1 and TRBJ2-7; D could derive from TRBD1 or TRBD2 (5 bases each). The CDR3 sequence is 16 residues long. Trimming removed 1 base from V and 5 bases from J, with 21 bases in between. CDR1 is DFQATT and CDR2 is SNEGSKA in the germline V gene (reference sequence). The CDR3: CSARVPGTGLPHEQYF. CDR3 sequence (DNA): TGCAGTGCTAGAGTCCCCGGGACGGGCCTACCCCACGAGCAGTACTTC.

This sequence joins TRBV7-9 and TRBJ2-7, with 7 bases that match TRBD1. The CDR3 has 13 amino acids. With 4 bases clipped from V and 6 bases from J, the junction kept 6 bases outside the gene matches. CDR1 and CDR2 (germline): SEHNR, FQNEAQ (reference sequence). DNA of the CDR3: TGTGCCAGCAGCTCAGGGGGTTTACTCGAGCAGTACTTC. As protein: CASSSGGLLEQYF.

This clonotype was counted between two and nine times. V and J are TRBV9 and TRBJ2-3; D ambiguous. Per the germline V gene, CDR1 is SGDLS and CDR2 is YYNGEE. The V and J ends lost 0 bases and 4 bases respectively, with 12 bases between them. There are 15 residues in the CDR3. Here the CDR3 DNA reads TGTGCCAGCAGCGTAGGTCTAGGAGAGTCAGATACGCAGTATTTT. It is translated as CASSVGLGESDTQYF.

This clonotype was observed a handful of times. V usage is TRBV6-2 or TRBV6-3 and J usage is TRBJ1-1; D is undetermined. Germline values: CDR1 MNHEY, CDR2 SVGEGT. This CDR3 has 12 residues. V lost 4 bases and J lost 5, with 8 bases in between. CDR3 sequence: CASSSRPTEAFF. CDR3 bases: TGTGCCAGCAGTTCCAGACCAACTGAAGCTTTCTTT.

Concerning this clonotype itself: A much larger clone lies one base from this, so it may be a read error. V usage is TRBV27 and J usage is TRBJ2-5; D unclear. Trimming left V 4 bases short and J 11 bases short, with 26 bases between. The germline V gene encodes CDR1 MNHEY and CDR2 SMNVEV (reference sequence). This CDR3 has 16 amino acids. The CDR3 DNA sequence: TGTGCCAGCAGTTACCGTCTAACGCAGCCAGTCAATGAGCAGTACTTC. Its translation is CASSYRLTQPVNEQYF.

This clonotype appeared a single time. The V and J genes are TRBV30 and TRBJ1-4; D is unclear. Per germline, CDR1 GTSNPN and CDR2 SVGIG (reference sequence). Trimming left V 1 base short and J 7 bases short, with 10 bases between. This CDR3 is 13 amino acids long. The CDR3 bases are TGTGCCTGGAGTGGCTTCGTAGGTGAAAAACTGTTTTTT. Amino acids: CAWSGFVGEKLFF.

This chain links TRBV29-1 with TRBJ2-1; 9 nucleotides line up with TRBD2. J lost 13 bases, V lost 6 bases, and 16 bases had no gene match. Germline V lookup: CDR1 SQVTM, CDR2 ANQGSEA. The CDR3 runs to 14 residues. Written as DNA, the CDR3 is TGCAGCGTAGACATAGCGGGAGTCCAAGAGACCCAGTTCTTC. Residues: CSVDIAGVQETQFF.

The CDR3 region is CASSTDLAHSYNEQFF. CDR3 bases: TGCGCCAGCAGCACAGATCTAGCCCACTCCTACAATGAGCAGTTCTTC. The chain recombines TRBV5-1 with TRBJ2-1; D is possibly TRBD2 (5 bases). Trimming removed 4 bases at V and 0 bases at J, with 14 bases between. The germline V gene has CDR1 SGHRS and CDR2 YFSETQ. The CDR3 length is 16 residues.

J is TRBJ2-1 and V is TRBV29-1; D might be TRBD1 (5 bases). The CDR3 has 15 amino acids. Germline CDR1 SQVTM, CDR2 ANQGSEA. Trimming left V 3 bases short and J 5 bases short, with 17 bases between. The CDR3 region has the DNA TGCAGCGTTGATTTTCATGGGGCTCCGCACAATGAGCAGTTCTTC. It is translated as CSVDFHGAPHNEQFF.

This clonotype appeared a few times. The V and J genes are TRBV20-1 and TRBJ1-5, with TRBD1 identical over 8 bases. Germline lookup yields CDR1 DFQATT and CDR2 SNEGSKA (reference sequence). The CDR3 contains 16 residues. Trimming at V came to 0 bases and at J to 4 bases, leaving 8 bases not matched to a gene. In nucleotides, the CDR3 is TGCAGTGCTAGAGATAGAGACAGGGGACAGAATCAGCCCCAGCATTTT. This codes for CSARDRDRGQNQPQHF.

This clonotype was recorded only once. This sequence joins TRBV7-8 and TRBJ2-4; 9 bases agree with TRBD1. CDR3 size: 16 residues. Germline loops: CDR1 SGHVS, CDR2 FQNEAQ. V was clipped by 3 bases and J by 4 bases; unmatched bases: 7. The chain's CDR3 is CASSFGTGSWKNIQYF. CDR3 DNA: TGTGCCAGCAGCTTCGGGACAGGGAGTTGGAAAAACATTCAGTACTTC.

There are a few counts of this clonotype. The rearrangement joins TRBV18 to TRBJ2-5; D gene uncertain. The V gene's germline CDR1 is KGHSH and CDR2 LQKENI. The CDR3 covers 12 residues. The V end was cut by 5 bases, the J end by 5 bases, with 9 bases between. The CDR3 DNA reads TGTGCCAGCTCATCACTACCCGAGACCCAGTACTTC. Its protein is CASSSLPETQYF. Using reference TRBV18 and TRBJ2-5 for the parts outside the CDR3, the full variable domain is NAGVMQNPRHLVRRRGQEARLRCSPMKGHSHVYWYRQLPEEGLKFMVYLQKENIIDESGMPKERFSAEFPKEGPSILRIQQVVRGDSAAYFCASSSLPETQYFGPGTRLLVL.

This clonotype appeared a few times. This chain links TRBV6-2 or TRBV6-3 with TRBJ2-5; D remains unclear. Trimming took off 0 bases at V and 4 bases at J, with 9 bases between the two ends. Germline V gene lookup returns CDR1 MNHEY and CDR2 SVGEGT. The CDR3 is 14 amino acids. CDR3 sequence reads: CASSYSRERETQYF. CDR3 nucleotides: TGTGCCAGCAGTTACTCGAGAGAGAGAGAGACCCAGTACTTC.

The chain employs TRBV9 and TRBJ2-4; 9 nucleotides line up with TRBD2. CDR1 is SGDLS and CDR2 is YYNGEE in the germline V gene. This CDR3 spans 12 amino acids. The V gene end was trimmed by 4 bases and the J gene end by 15 bases; junction bases not matched to a gene: 8. The CDR3 sequence is CASSPVAGAMYF. The CDR3 DNA sequence: TGTGCCAGCAGCCCGGTAGCGGGAGCTATGTACTTC.

Only a few counts were recorded for this clonotype. This chain links TRBV27 with TRBJ2-3, with D uncertain. Germline assignment: CDR1 MNHEY and CDR2 SMNVEV (reference sequence). Trimming left V 6 bases short and J 5 bases short, with 9 bases between. The CDR3 is 12 amino acids. CDR3: CASSDWKDTQYF. The CDR3 DNA follows: TGTGCCAGCAGCGACTGGAAAGATACGCAGTATTTT.

This clonotype occurred many times. The genes are TRBV10-3 and TRBJ2-5; D unclear. Trimming shortened V by 5 bases and J by 2 bases, and 3 bases separated the two germline ends. The CDR3 has 11 residues. Germline V CDR1 and CDR2: ENHRY, SYGVKD. The CDR3 region is CAISNQETQYF. The CDR3 DNA is TGTGCCATCAGTAATCAAGAGACCCAGTACTTC.

V and J are TRBV5-1 and TRBJ1-6, with TRBD1 as a possible D gene (6 bases). Trimming shortened V by 0 bases and J by 11 bases, and 12 bases separated the two germline ends. This CDR3 region has 14 residues. Germline V gene lookup returns CDR1 SGHRS and CDR2 YFSETQ. CDR3 bases: TGCGCCAGCAGCTTGGGCAGGGGCGGAGCACCCCTCCACTTT. Protein sequence: CASSLGRGGAPLHF.

This clonotype was counted a few times. This chain connects TRBV24-1 to TRBJ2-1; no clear D. The CDR3 has 16 amino acids. The germline V gene has CDR1 KGHDR and CDR2 SFDVKD. Deletions cut 5 bases from V and 1 base from J, with 14 bases between. CDR3 residues: CATSVASRTSYNEQFF. The CDR3 region has the DNA TGTGCCACCAGTGTCGCTTCGCGAACATCCTACAATGAGCAGTTCTTC.

This chain links TRBV20-1 with TRBJ1-1; D is unclear. The CDR3 sequence is 14 residues long. Germline CDR1 DFQATT, CDR2 SNEGSKA (reference sequence). The CDR3 here is CRLPFSAMNTEAFF. In nucleotides, the CDR3 is TGCAGACTCCCTTTTAGTGCGATGAACACTGAAGCTTTCTTT.

V and J are TRBV7-2 and TRBJ2-3, with D uncertain. With 3 bases removed from V and 6 bases from J, the gap between germline ends came to 22 bases. Germline-derived CDR1 and CDR2 are SGHTA and FQGNSA. CDR3 length equals 17 residues. For the CDR3, the DNA is TGTGCCAGCAGCTTCGAGGTTTCTGGCCCCCCCTCGGATACGCAGTATTTT. Translated, it gives CASSFEVSGPPSDTQYF.

Notes on this clonotype: Germline and junction disagree at one end, which may indicate a read error. The chain links TRBV7-8 to TRBJ1-6; TRBD1 matches 7 bases. The germline CDR1 and CDR2 sequences are SGHVS and FQNEAQ. The CDR3 runs to 14 residues. CDR3 residues: CASSFRQGDSPLHF. DNA of the CDR3: TGCGCCAGCAGCTTCCGACAGGGAGATTCACCCCTCCACTTT.